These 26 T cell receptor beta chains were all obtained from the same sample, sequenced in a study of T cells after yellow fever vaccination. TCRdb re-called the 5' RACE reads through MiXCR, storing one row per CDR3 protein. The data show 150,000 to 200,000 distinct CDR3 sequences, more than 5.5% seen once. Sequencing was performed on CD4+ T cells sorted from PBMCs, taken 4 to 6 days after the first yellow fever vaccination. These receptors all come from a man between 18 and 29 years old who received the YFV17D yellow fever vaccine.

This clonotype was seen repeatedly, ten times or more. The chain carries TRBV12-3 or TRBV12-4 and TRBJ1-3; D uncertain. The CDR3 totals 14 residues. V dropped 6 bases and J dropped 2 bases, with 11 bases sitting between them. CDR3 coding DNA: TGTGCCAGCAGCGCAATGGGTGCTGGAAACACCATATATTTT. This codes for CASSAMGAGNTIYF.

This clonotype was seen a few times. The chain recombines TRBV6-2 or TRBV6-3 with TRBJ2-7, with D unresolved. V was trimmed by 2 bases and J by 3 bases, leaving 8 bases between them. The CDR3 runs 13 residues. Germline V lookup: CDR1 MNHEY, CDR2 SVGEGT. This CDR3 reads CASSYGHLYEQYV. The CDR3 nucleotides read TGTGCCAGCAGTTACGGTCACCTCTACGAGCAGTACGTC.

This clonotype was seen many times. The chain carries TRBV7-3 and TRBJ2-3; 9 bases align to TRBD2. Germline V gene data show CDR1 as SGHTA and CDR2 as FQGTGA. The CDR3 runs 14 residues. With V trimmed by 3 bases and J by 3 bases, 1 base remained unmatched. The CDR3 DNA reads TGTGCCAGCAGCTTCGGACTAGCGACAGATACGCAGTATTTT. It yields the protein CASSFGLATDTQYF.

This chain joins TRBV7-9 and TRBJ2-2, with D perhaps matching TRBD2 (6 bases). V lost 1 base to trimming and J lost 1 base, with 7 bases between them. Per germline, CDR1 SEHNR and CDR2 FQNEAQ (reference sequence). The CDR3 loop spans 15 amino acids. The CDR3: CASSLGDLNTGELFF. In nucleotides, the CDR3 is TGTGCCAGCAGCTTAGGGGACTTGAACACCGGGGAGCTGTTTTTT.

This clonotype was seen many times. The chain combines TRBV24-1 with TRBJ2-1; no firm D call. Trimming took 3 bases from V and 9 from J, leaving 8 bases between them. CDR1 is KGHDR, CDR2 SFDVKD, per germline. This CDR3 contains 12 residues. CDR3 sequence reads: CATSDHWGEQFF. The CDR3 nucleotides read TGTGCCACCAGTGATCATTGGGGTGAGCAGTTCTTC.

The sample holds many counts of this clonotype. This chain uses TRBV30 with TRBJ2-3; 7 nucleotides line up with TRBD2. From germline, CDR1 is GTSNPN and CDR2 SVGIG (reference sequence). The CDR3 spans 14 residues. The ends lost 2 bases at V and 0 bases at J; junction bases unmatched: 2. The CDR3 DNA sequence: TGTGCCTGGAGTTGGGGGGGGAGCACAGATACGCAGTATTTT. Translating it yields CAWSWGGSTDTQYF.

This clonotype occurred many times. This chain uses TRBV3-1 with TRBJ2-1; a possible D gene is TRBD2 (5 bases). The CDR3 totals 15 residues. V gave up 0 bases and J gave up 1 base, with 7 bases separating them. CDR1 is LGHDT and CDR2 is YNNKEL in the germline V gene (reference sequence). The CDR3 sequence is CASSQDEGSYNEQFF. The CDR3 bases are TGTGCCAGCAGCCAAGATGAGGGATCCTACAATGAGCAGTTCTTC.

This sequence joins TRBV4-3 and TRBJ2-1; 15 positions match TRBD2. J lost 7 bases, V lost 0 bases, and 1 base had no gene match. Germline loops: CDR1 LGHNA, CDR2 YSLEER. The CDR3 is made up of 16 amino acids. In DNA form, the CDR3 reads TGCGCCAGCAGCCAAGAAGGGACTAGCGGGGGGAATGAGCAGTTCTTC. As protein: CASSQEGTSGGNEQFF.

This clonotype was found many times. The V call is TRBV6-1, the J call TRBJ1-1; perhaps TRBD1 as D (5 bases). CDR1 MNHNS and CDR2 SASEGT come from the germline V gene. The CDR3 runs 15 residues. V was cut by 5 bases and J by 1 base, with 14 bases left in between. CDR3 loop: CASSPIGQGNTEAFF. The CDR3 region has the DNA TGTGCCAGCAGTCCGATCGGGCAGGGGAACACTGAAGCTTTCTTT.

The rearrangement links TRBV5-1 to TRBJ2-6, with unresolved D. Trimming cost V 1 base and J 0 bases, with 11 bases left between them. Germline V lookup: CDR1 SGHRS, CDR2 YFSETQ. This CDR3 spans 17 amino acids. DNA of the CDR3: TGCGCCAGCAGCTTGTACGGCGCGCTCTCTGGGGCCAACGTCCTGACTTTC. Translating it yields CASSLYGALSGANVLTF.

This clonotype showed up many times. In nucleotides, the CDR3 is TGCGCCAGCAGCTTGTTACAGGGGGCCTCGAGAGGCTACACCTTC. Translation: CASSLLQGASRGYTF. This sequence joins TRBV5-1 and TRBJ1-2; TRBD1 aligns across 9 bases. This CDR3 spans 15 amino acids. The germline V gene encodes CDR1 SGHRS and CDR2 YFSETQ. Trimming removed 1 base from V and 8 bases from J; junction bases left unmatched: 9.

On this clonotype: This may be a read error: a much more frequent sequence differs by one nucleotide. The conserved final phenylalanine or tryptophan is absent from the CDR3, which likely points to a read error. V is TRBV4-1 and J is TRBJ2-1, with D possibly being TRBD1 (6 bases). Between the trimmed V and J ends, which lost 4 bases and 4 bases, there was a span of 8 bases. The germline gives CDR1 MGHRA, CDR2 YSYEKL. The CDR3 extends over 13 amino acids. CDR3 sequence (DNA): TGCGCCAGCAGCCGGGGGCAATACAATGAGCAGTTCCTC. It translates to CASSRGQYNEQFL.

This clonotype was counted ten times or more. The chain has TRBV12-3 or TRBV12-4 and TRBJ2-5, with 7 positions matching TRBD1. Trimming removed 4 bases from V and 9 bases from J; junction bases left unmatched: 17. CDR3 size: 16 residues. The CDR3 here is CASSSPPRTGPPAQYF. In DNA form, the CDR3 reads TGTGCCAGCAGTTCGCCCCCGAGGACAGGCCCACCGGCCCAGTACTTC.

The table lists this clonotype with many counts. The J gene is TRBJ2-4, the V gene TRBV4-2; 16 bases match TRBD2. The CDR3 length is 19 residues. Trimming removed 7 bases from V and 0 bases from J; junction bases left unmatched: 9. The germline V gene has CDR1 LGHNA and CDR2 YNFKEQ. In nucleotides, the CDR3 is TGTGCCAGCAACCCAGCGGGACTAGCGGGGGGGCTAGCCAAAAACATTCAGTACTTC. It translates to CASNPAGLAGGLAKNIQYF.

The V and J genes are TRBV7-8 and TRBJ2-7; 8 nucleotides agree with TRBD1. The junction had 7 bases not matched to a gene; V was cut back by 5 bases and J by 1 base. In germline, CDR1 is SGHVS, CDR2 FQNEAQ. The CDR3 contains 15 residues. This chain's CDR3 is CASSKDRVSSYEQYV. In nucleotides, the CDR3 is TGTGCCAGCAGCAAGGACAGGGTATCTTCCTACGAGCAGTACGTC.

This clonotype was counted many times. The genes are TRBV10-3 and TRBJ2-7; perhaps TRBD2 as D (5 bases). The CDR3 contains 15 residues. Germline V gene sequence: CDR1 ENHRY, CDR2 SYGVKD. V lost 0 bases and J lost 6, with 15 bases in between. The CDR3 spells CAISESKGSSGEQYF. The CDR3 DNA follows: TGTGCCATCAGTGAGTCAAAAGGGTCCAGCGGCGAGCAGTACTTC.

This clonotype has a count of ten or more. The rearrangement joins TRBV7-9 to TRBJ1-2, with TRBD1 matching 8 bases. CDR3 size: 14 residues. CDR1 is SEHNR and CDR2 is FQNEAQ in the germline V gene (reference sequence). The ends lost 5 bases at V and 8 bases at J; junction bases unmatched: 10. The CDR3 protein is CASSGRQGLGGYTF. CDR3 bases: TGTGCCAGCAGCGGCCGACAGGGGTTGGGAGGCTACACCTTC.

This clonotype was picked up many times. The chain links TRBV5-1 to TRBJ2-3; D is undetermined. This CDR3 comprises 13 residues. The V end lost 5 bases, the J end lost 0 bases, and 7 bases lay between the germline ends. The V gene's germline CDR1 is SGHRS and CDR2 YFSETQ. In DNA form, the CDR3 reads TGCGCCAGCAGTTACGGGAGCACAGATACGCAGTATTTT. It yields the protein CASSYGSTDTQYF. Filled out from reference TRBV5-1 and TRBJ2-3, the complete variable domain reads KAGVTQTPRYLIKTRGQQVTLSCSPISGHRSVSWYQQTPGQGLQFLFEYFSETQRNKGNFPGRFSGRQFSNSRSEMNVSTLELGDSALYLCASSYGSTDTQYFGPGTRLTVL.

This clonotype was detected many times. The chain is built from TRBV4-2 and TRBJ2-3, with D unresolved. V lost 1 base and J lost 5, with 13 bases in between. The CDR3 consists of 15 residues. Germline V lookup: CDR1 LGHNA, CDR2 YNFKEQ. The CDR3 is CASSQGDRFGDTQYF. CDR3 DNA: TGTGCCAGCAGCCAAGGGGATCGGTTTGGAGATACGCAGTATTTT.

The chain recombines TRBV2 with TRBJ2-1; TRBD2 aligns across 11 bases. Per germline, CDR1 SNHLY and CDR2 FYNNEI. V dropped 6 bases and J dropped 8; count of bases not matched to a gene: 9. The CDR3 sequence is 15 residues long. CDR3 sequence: CASSALAGGSHEQFF. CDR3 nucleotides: TGTGCCAGCAGCGCCCTAGCGGGGGGCTCCCATGAGCAGTTCTTC.

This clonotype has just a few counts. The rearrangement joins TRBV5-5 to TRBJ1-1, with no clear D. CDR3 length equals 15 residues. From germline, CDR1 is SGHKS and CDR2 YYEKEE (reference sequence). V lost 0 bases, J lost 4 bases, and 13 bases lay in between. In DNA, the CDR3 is TGTGCCAGCAGCTTGGCTGGAGGGAGGATCACTGAAGCTTTCTTT. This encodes CASSLAGGRITEAFF. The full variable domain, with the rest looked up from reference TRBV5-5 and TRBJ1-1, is DAGVTQSPTHLIKTRGQQVTLRCSPISGHKSVSWYQQVLGQGPQFIFQYYEKEERGRGNFPDRFSARQFPNYSSELNVNALLLGDSALYLCASSLAGGRITEAFFGQGTRLTVV.

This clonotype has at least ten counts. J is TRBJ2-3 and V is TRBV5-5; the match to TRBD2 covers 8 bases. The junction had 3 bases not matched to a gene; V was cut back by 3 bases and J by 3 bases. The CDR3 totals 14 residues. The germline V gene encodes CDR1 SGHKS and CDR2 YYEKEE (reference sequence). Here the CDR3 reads CASSSSGGTDTQYF. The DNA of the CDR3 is TGTGCCAGCAGCTCGAGCGGGGGAACAGATACGCAGTATTTT.

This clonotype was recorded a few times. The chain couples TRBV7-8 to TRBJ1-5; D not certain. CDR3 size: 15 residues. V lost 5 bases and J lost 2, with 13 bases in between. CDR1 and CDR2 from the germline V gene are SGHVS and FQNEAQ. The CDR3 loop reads CASSLTRARNQPQHF. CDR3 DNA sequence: TGTGCCAGCAGCCTTACACGGGCCCGCAATCAGCCCCAGCATTTT.

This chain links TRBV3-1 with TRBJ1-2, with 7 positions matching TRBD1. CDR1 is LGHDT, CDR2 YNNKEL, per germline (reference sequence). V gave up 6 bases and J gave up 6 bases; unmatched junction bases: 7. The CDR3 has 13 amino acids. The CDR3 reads CASREKTGDGYTF. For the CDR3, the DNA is TGTGCCAGCAGAGAGAAAACAGGGGATGGCTACACCTTC. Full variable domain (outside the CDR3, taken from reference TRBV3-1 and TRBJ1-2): DTAVSQTPKYLVTQMGNDKSIKCEQNLGHDTMYWYKQDSKKFLKIMFSYNNKELIINETVPNRFSPKSPDKAHLNLHINSLELGDSAVYFCASREKTGDGYTFGSGTRLTVV.

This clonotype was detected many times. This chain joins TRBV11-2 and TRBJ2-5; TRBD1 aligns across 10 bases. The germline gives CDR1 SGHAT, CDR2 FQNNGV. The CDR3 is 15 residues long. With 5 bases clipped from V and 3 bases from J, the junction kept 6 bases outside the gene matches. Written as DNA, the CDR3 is TGTGCCAGCAGCCCATCCGGGACAGGGGAAGAGACCCAGTACTTC. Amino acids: CASSPSGTGEETQYF.

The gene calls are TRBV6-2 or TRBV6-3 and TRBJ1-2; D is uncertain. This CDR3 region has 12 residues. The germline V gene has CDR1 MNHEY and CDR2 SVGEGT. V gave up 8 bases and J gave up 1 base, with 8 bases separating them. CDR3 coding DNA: TGTGCCAGCGTTGCCAGTAACTATGGCTACACCTTC. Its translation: CASVASNYGYTF.